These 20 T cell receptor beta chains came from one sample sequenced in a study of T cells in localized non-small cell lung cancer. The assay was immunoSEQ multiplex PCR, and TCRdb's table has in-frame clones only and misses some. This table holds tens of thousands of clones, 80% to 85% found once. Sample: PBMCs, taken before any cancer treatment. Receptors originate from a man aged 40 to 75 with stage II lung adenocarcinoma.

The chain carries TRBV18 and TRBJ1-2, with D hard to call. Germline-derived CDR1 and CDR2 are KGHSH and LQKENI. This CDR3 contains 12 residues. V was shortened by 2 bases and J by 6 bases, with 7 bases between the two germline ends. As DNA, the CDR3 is TGTGCCAGCTCACCAATAGGCGATGGCTACACCTTC. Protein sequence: CASSPIGDGYTF.

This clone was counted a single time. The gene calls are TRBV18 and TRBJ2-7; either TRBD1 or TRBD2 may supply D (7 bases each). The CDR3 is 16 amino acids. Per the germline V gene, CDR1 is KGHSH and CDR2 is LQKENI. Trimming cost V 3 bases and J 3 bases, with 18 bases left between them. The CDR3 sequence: CASSPPSGGDIYEQYF. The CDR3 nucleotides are TGTGCCAGCTCACCCCCCTCAGGGGGGGACATCTACGAGCAGTACTTC.

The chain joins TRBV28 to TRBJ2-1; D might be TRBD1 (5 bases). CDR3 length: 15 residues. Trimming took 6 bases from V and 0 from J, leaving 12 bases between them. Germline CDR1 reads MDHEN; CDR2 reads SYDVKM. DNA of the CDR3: TGTGCCAGCAGCAAGACAGATTCCTCCTACAATGAGCAGTTCTTC. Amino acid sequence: CASSKTDSSYNEQFF.

The CDR3 DNA is TGTGCCAGCAGCGCACAGGGAACTAACTATGGCTACACCTTC. Amino acids: CASSAQGTNYGYTF. V is TRBV11-2 and J is TRBJ1-2; a possible D gene is TRBD1 (6 bases). Trimming shortened V by 5 bases and J by 0 bases, and 10 bases separated the two germline ends. The CDR3 is made up of 14 amino acids. In germline, CDR1 is SGHAT, CDR2 FQNNGV.

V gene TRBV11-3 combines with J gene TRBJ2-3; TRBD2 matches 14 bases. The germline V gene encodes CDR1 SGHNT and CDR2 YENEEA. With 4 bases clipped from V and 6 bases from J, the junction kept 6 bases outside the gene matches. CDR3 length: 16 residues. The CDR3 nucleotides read TGTGCCAGCAGCTCGGGACTAGCGGGAGAGGAGGATACGCAGTATTTT. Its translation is CASSSGLAGEEDTQYF.

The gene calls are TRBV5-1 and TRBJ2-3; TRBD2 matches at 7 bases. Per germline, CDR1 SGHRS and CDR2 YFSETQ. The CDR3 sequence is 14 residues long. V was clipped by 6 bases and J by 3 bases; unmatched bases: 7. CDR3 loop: CASTDGGWTDTQYF. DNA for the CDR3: TGCGCCAGCACCGACGGGGGGTGGACAGATACGCAGTATTTT.

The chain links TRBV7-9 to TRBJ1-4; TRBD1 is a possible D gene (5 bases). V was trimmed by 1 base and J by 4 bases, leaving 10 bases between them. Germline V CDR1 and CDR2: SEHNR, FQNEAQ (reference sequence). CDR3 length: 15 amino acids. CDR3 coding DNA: TGTGCCAGCAGCTTAGTGGGCCAGGGTAATGAAAAACTGTTTTTT. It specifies CASSLVGQGNEKLFF. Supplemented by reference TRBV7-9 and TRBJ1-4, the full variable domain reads DTGVSQNPRHKITKRGQNVTFRCDPISEHNRLYWYRQTLGQGPEFLTYFQNEAQLEKSRLLSDRFSAERPKGSFSTLEIQRTEQGDSAMYLCASSLVGQGNEKLFFGSGTQLSVL.

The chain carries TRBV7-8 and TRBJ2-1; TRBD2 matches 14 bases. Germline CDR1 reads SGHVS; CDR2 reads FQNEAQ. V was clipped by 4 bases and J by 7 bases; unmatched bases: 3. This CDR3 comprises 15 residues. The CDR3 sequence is CASSSGLAGANEQFF. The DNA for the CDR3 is TGTGCCAGCAGCTCGGGACTAGCGGGAGCAAATGAGCAGTTCTTC.

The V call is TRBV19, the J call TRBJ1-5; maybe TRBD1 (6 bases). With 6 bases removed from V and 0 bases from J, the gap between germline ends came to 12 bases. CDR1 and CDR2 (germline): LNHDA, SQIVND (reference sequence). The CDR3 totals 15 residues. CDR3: CASRDSAYSNQPQHF. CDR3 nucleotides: TGTGCCAGTAGGGACAGCGCTTATAGCAATCAGCCCCAGCATTTT.

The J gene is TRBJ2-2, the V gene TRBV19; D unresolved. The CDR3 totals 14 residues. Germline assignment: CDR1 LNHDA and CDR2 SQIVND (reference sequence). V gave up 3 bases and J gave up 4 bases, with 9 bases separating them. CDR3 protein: CASSISLTTGELFF. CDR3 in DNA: TGTGCCAGTAGTATCTCGCTAACCACCGGGGAGCTGTTTTTT.

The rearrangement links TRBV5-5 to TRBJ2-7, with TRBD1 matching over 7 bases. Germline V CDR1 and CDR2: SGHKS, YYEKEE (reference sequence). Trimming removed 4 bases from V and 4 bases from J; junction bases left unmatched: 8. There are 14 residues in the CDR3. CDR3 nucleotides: TGTGCCAGCAGCGGTTCGACAGGGATGTACGAGCAGTACTTC. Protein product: CASSGSTGMYEQYF.

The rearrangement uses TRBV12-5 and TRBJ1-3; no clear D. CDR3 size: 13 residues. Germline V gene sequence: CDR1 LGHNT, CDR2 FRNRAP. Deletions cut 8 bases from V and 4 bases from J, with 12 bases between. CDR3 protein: CASTGMNGNTIYF. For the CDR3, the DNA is TGTGCTAGTACGGGGATGAACGGAAACACCATATATTTT.

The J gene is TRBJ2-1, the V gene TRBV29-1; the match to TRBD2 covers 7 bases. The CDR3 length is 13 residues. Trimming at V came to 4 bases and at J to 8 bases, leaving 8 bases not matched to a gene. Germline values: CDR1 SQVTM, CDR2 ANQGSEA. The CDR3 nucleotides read TGCAGCGTTGCTGGCCTGGGAGGGGATGAGCAGTTCTTC. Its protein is CSVAGLGGDEQFF.

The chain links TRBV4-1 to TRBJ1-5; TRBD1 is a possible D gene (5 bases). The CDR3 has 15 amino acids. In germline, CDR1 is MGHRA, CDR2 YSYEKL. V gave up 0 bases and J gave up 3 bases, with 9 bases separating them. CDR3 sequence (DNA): TGCGCCAGCAGCCAAGATGGGGGAAACAATCAGCCCCAGCATTTT. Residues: CASSQDGGNNQPQHF.

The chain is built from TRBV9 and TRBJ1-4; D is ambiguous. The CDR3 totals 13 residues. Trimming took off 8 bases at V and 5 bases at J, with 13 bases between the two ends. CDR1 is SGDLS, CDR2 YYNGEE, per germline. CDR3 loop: CASQRRQNEKLFF. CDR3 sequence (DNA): TGTGCCAGTCAAAGGCGGCAAAATGAAAAACTGTTTTTT.

CDR3 in DNA: TGTGCCTGGAGTGCCGGGACAGGGAACTATGGCTACACCTTC. Residues: CAWSAGTGNYGYTF. The chain is built from TRBV30 and TRBJ1-2, with TRBD1 identical over 9 bases. The germline V gene encodes CDR1 GTSNPN and CDR2 SVGIG (reference sequence). The junction had 2 bases not matched to a gene; V was cut back by 1 base and J by 2 bases. CDR3 length: 14 amino acids.

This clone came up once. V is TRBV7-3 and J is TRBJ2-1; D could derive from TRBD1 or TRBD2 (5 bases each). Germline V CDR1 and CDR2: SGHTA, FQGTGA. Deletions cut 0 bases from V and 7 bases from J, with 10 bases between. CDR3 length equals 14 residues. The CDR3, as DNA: TGTGCCAGCAGCTTAACTGGGGGTTGGAATGAGCAGTTCTTC. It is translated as CASSLTGGWNEQFF.

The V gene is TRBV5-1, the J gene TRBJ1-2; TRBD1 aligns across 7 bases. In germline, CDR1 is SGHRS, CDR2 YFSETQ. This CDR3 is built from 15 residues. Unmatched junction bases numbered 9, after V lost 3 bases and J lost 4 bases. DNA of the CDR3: TGCGCCAGCAGCTCTCGACAGGGAAGTGGCTATGGCTACACCTTC. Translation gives CASSSRQGSGYGYTF.

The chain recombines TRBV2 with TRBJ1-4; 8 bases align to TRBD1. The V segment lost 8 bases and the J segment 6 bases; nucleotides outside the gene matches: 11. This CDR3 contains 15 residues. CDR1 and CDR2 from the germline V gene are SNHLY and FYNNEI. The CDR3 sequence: CASSRPTGGHEKLFF. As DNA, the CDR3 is TGTGCCAGCTCCAGACCCACAGGGGGTCATGAAAAACTGTTTTTT.

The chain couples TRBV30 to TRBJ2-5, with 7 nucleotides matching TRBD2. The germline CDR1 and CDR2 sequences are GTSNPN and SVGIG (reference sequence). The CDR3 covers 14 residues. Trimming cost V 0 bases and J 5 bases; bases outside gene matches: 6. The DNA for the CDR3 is TGTGCCTGGAGTGTACTGAAGGGAGGGGAGACCCAGTACTTC. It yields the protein CAWSVLKGGETQYF.